Listed here is a single T cell receptor beta chain. The antigen is not known. 13 Jbeta primers and 60 Vbeta primers were used for the PCR. Libraries were prepared by immunoSEQ multiplex PCR; TCRdb keeps only in-frame clonotypes and omits some of them. Of about 180,000 clones listed, 80% to 85% are singletons. This CDR3 has 16 residues. CDR1 and CDR2 (germline): MNHEY, SVGAGI. Trimming took 3 bases from V and 8 from J; bases not matched to a gene: 7. These data are taken from a study of cytomegalovirus exposure and HLA in healthy donors. Notes on the study in general: The classifier was said to identify cytomegalovirus status with high specificity and sensitivity. There was a cluster of highly shared sequence variants that was likely a sequencing artifact. In a later analysis, most CMV-associated TCR beta chains appeared HLA-restricted.

Sequenced material: PBMCs. The TCR was taken from a woman aged 25-40 years in good health and CMV-seronegative. The gene calls are TRBV6-5 and TRBJ2-1; 13 nucleotides line up with TRBD2. Written as DNA, the CDR3 is TGTGCCAGCAGTTATATGAGACTAGCGGGAGGATATGAGCAGTTCTTC. It translates to CASSYMRLAGGYEQFF.